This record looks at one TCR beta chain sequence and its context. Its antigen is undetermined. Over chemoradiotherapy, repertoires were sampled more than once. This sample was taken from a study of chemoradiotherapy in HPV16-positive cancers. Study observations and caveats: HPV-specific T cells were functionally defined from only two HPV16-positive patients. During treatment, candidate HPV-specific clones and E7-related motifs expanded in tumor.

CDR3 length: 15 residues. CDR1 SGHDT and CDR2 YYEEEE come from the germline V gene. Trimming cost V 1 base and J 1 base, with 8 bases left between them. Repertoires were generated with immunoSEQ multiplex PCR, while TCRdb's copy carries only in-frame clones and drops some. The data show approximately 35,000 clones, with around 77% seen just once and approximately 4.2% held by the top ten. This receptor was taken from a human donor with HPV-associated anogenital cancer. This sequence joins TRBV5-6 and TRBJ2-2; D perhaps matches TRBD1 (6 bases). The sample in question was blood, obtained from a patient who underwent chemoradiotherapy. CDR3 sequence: CASSLNRVNTGELFF. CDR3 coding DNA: TGTGCCAGCAGCTTGAACAGGGTGAACACCGGGGAGCTGTTTTTT. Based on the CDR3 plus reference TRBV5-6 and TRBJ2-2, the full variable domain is DAGVTQSPTHLIKTRGQQVTLRCSPKSGHDTVSWYQQALGQGPQFIFQYYEEEERQRGNFPDRFSGHQFPNYSSELNVNALLLGDSALYLCASSLNRVNTGELFFGEGSRLTVL.